Listed below are T cell receptor beta chains from one sample, sequenced in a study of regulatory T cells in long-lasting Graves disease. TCRdb ran MiXCR on the multiplex PCR reads and lists one entry per CDR3 protein. The sample shows about 340,000 distinct CDR3 sequences, about 18% of them seen only once. The source was peripheral blood mononuclear cells (PBMCs), collected when the disease was refractory, from a patient treated with antithyroid drugs. These receptors originate from a female donor with Graves disease. Both conserved end residues are part of each CDR3. The order of the fields is clone size, V gene, D gene, J gene, CDR3 protein, CDR3 DNA. The D gene is left open where the match is weak. For some rows the clone size is stated as once, few or many, or as a class when expanded; others skip it.

size: many
V: TRBV6-9
D: NA
J: TRBJ1-1
CDR3: CASSYSNWNTEAFF
DNA: TGTGCCAGCAGTTACTCGAACTGGAACACTGAAGCTTTCTTT

size: NA
V: TRBV9
D: TRBD2
J: TRBJ2-2
CDR3: CASSVPPGLAGGPLRGELFF
DNA: TGTGCCAGCAGCGTCCCACCGGGACTAGCGGGAGGCCCCCTTCGCGGGGAGCTGTTTTTT

size: few
V: TRBV5-6
D: NA
J: TRBJ1-1
CDR3: CASSIQLTGNTEAFF
DNA: TGTGCCAGCAGCATCCAGTTGACTGGGAACACTGAAGCTTTCTTT

size: many
V: TRBV11-3
D: NA
J: TRBJ1-2
CDR3: CASSFRRRTTNYGYTF
DNA: TGTGCCAGCAGCTTCCGACGGCGCACAACTAACTATGGCTACACCTTC

size: few
V: TRBV4-2
D: NA
J: TRBJ1-3
CDR3: CASSQEGTSSGNTIYF
DNA: TGTGCCAGCAGCCAAGAGGGCACTAGCTCTGGAAACACCATATATTTT

size: NA
V: TRBV12-3/TRBV12-4
D: NA
J: TRBJ2-7
CDR3: CASSLSSGKQYF
DNA: TGTGCCAGCAGTTTAAGCTCCGGGAAGCAGTACTTC

size: few
V: TRBV4-2
D: NA
J: TRBJ1-1
CDR3: CASSQGNGQMNTEAFF
DNA: TGTGCCAGCAGCCAAGGTAACGGACAGATGAACACTGAAGCTTTCTTT

size: NA
V: TRBV12-3/TRBV12-4
D: TRBD1
J: TRBJ2-1
CDR3: CASSLGQGGRYEQFF
DNA: TGTGCCAGCAGTTTGGGACAGGGAGGAAGGTATGAGCAGTTCTTC

size: few
V: TRBV24-1
D: NA
J: TRBJ2-1
CDR3: CATSDFKRPNEQFF
DNA: TGTGCCACCAGTGATTTTAAGCGGCCCAATGAGCAGTTCTTC

size: few
V: TRBV11-2
D: NA
J: TRBJ2-2
CDR3: CASTVDRNTGELFF
DNA: TGTGCCAGCACCGTGGACAGGAACACCGGGGAGCTGTTTTTT

size: few
V: TRBV6-5
D: NA
J: TRBJ1-2
CDR3: CASSLGGPNYGYTF
DNA: TGTGCCAGCAGTTTGGGTGGTCCGAACTATGGCTACACCTTC

size: many
V: TRBV2
D: NA
J: TRBJ2-7
CDR3: CASSDVRRYEQYF
DNA: TGTGCCAGCAGTGATGTCCGGAGGTACGAGCAGTACTTC

size: many
V: TRBV7-2
D: NA
J: TRBJ2-5
CDR3: CASSLGGLRGETQYF
DNA: TGTGCCAGCAGCTTAGGGGGACTCAGGGGAGAGACCCAGTACTTC

size: many
V: TRBV30
D: NA
J: TRBJ2-2
CDR3: CACKPGPGVRELFF
DNA: TGTGCCTGCAAACCGGGCCCCGGGGTGAGGGAGCTGTTTTTT

size: NA
V: TRBV29-1
D: TRBD1
J: TRBJ1-1
CDR3: CSVVGQAVNTEAFF
DNA: TGCAGCGTTGTGGGACAGGCTGTGAACACTGAAGCTTTCTTT